This TCR beta chain was recovered during a study of control samples from healthy donors and cancer patients. Data came from immunoSEQ multiplex PCR; TCRdb stores just in-frame clones and leaves some out. This sample has roughly 120,000 clones, with roughly nine tenths found just once. This clonotype was sampled from a woman in her fifties or sixties with colorectal cancer. The sample taken for sequencing was PBMCs.

The CDR3 region is CASSHDRTGGEKLFF. The CDR3 coding sequence is TGTGCCAGCAGCCACGATAGGACAGGAGGTGAAAAACTGTTTTTT. This chain links TRBV3-1 (or the pseudogene TRBV3-2) with TRBJ1-4; 7 bases are a match to TRBD1. Germline CDR1 reads LGHDT; CDR2 reads YNNKEL (reference sequence). The CDR3 consists of 15 residues. V trimming: 3 bases; J trimming: 7 bases; junction bases outside the gene matches: 8.